The clone carrying this T cell receptor (beta chain) appeared a few times. An end of the junction differs from the germline gene, which may be a read error. Germline V gene sequence: CDR1 LGHDT, CDR2 YNNKEL (reference sequence). This CDR3 contains 16 residues. This entry belongs to a study of read filtering for tumor transcriptome and immune sequencing. Looking at the study overall: Among patients, some 17 were male and 14 female, aged about 45 to 85 (mean roughly 63). After DNase treatment, RNA was made into whole-transcriptome libraries.

Molecular barcoded adaptors covering alpha/delta and beta/gamma chains were used on roughly 400 ng RNA. TCRdb re-called the reads with MiXCR, one entry per CDR3 protein. This table holds about 50,000 distinct CDR3 sequences, about 20% found once. This TCR was recovered from a donor aged 40 or over with multiple myeloma. Sequencing input: a population of CD138-negative cells sorted from bone marrow. The chain combines TRBV3-1 with TRBJ2-6; maybe TRBD1 (5 bases). In nucleotides, the CDR3 is TGTGCCAGCAGCCAAGATCCAGGAACTGGGGCCAACGTCCCGACTTTC. Residues: CASSQDPGTGANVPTF.